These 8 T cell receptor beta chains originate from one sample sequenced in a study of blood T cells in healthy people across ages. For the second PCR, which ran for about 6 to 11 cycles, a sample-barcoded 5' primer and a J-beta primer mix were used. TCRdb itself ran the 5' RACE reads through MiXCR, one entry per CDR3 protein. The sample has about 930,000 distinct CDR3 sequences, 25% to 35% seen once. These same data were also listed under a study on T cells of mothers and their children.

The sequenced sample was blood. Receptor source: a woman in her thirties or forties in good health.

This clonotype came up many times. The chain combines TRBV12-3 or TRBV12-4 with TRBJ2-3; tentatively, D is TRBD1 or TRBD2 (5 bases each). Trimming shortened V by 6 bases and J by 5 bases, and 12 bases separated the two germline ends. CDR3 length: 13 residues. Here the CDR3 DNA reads TGTGCCAGCAGATCCGGGACGGAAGATACGCAGTATTTT. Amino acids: CASRSGTEDTQYF.

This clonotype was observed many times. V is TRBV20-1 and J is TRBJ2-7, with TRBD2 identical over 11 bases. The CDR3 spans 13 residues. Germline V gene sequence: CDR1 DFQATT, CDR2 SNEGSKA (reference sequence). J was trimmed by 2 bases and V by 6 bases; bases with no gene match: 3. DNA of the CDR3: TGCAGTGCCCCGACTAGCGGGACCTACGAGCAGTACTTC. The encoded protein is CSAPTSGTYEQYF.

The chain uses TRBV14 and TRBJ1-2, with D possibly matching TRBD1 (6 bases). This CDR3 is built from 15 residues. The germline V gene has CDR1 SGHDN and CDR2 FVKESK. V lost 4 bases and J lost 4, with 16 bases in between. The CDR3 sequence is CASSPPGGSGYGYTF. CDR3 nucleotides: TGTGCCAGCAGCCCCCCCGGGGGCTCAGGCTATGGCTACACCTTC. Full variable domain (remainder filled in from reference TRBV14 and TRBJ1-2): EAGVTQFPSHSVIEKGQTVTLRCDPISGHDNLYWYRRVMGKEIKFLLHFVKESKQDESGMPNNRFLAERTGGTYSTLKVQPAELEDSGVYFCASSPPGGSGYGYTFGSGTRLTVV.

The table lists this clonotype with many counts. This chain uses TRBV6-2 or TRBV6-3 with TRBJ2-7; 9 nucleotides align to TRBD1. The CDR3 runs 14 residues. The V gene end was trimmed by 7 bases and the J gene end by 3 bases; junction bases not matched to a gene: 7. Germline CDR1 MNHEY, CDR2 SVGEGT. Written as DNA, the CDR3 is TGTGCCAGCACCCTGACAGGGGGAGTCTACGAGCAGTACTTC. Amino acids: CASTLTGGVYEQYF.

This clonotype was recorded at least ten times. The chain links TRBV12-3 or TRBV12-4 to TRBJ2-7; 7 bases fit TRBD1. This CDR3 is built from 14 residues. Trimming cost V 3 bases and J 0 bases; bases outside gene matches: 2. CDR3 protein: CASSLRTGSYEQYF. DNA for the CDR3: TGTGCCAGCAGTTTGCGGACAGGCTCCTACGAGCAGTACTTC.

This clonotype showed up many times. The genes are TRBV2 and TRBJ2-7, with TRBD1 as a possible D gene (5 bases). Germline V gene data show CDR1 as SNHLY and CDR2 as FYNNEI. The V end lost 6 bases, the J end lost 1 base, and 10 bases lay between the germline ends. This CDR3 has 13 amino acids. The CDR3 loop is CASRAGSSYEQYF. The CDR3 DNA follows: TGTGCCAGCAGGGCAGGGTCGTCCTACGAGCAGTACTTC. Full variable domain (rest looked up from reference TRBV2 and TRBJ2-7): EPEVTQTPSHQVTQMGQEVILRCVPISNHLYFYWYRQILGQKVEFLVSFYNNEISEKSEIFDDQFSVERPDGSNFTLKIRSTKLEDSAMYFCASRAGSSYEQYFGPGTRLTVT.

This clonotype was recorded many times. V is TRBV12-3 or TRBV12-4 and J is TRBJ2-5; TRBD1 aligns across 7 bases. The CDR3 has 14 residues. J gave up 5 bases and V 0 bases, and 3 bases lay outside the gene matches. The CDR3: CASSLATGLETQYF. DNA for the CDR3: TGTGCCAGCAGTTTAGCGACAGGGTTGGAGACCCAGTACTTC.

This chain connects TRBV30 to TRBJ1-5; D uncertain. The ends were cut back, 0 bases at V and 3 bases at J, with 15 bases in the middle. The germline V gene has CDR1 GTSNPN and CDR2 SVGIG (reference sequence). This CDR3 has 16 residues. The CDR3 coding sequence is TGTGCCTGGAGTGTAGGGTTAGGCAGGTCCAATCAGCCCCAGCATTTT. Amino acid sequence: CAWSVGLGRSNQPQHF.